This T cell receptor beta chain was sequenced in a study of T cell repertoires in cytomegalovirus infection. CDR3 size: 14 residues. Germline lookup yields CDR1 SGHVS and CDR2 FQNEAQ. V was cut by 1 base and J by 6 bases, with 10 bases left in between. The sample holds many counts of this clonotype. Its specificity is not known. TCRdb used MiXCR to reprocess the reads, holding one entry per CDR3 protein. This sample yields about 89,000 distinct CDR3 sequences, of which 25% to 30% are seen a single time; about three quarters belongs to the top ten. The receptor was isolated from a human donor in good health (CMV status not recorded). Some clones in this sample may be carry-over from other donors' samples. The source material was CD8+ T cells from cultured PBMCs, sampled from culture after CMV antigen stimulation. The V call is TRBV7-8, the J call TRBJ2-1; D not certain. CDR3 coding DNA: TGTGCCAGCAGCTTAGAAGGCCTGCCCAATGAGCAGTTCTTC. Encoded protein: CASSLEGLPNEQFF. Full variable domain (rest looked up from reference TRBV7-8 and TRBJ2-1): GAGVSQSPRYKVAKRGQDVALRCDPISGHVSLFWYQQALGQGPEFLTYFQNEAQLDKSGLPSDRFFAERPEGSVSTLKIQRTQQEDSAVYLCASSLEGLPNEQFFGPGTRLTVL.